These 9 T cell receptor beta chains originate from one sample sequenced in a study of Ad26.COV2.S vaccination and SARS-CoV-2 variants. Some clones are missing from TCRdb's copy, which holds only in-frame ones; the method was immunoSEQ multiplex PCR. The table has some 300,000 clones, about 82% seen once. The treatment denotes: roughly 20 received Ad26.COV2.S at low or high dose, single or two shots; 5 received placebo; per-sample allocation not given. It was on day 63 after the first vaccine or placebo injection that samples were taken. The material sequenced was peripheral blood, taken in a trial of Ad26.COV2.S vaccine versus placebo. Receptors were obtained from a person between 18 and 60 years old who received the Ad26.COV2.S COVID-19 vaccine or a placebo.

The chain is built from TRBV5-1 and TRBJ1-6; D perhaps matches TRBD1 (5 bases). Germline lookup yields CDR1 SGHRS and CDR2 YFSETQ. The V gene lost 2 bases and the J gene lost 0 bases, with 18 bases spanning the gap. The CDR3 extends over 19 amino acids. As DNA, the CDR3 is TGCGCCAGCAGCTTATACGACAGAGGGAAAAGCTCCTATAATTCACCCCTCCACTTT. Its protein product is CASSLYDRGKSSYNSPLHF.

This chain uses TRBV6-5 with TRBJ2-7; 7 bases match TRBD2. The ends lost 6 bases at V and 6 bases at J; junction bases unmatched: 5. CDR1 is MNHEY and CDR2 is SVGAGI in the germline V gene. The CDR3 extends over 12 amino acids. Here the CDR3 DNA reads TGTGCCAGCAGGGGAGGGTCCGGCGAGCAGTACTTC. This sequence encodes CASRGGSGEQYF.

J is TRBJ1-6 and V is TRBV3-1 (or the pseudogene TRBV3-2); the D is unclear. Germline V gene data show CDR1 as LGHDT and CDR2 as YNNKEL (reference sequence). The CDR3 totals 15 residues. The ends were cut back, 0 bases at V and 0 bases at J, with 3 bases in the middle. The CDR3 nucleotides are TGTGCCAGCAGCCAAGAGGGCTCCTATAATTCACCCCTCCACTTT. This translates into CASSQEGSYNSPLHF.

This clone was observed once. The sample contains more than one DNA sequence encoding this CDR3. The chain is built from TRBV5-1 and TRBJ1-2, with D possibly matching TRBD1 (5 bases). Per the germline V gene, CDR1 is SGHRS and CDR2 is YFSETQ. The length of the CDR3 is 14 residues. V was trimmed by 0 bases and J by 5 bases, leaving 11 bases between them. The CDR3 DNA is TGCGCCAGCAGCTTGGGAGGGGTAGGGTATGGCTACACCTTC. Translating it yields CASSLGGVGYGYTF.

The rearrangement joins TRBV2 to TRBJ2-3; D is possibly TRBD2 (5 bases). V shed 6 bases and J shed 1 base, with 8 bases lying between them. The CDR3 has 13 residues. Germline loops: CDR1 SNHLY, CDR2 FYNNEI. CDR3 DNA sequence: TGTGCCAGCAGGGAGAGGGGCACAGATACGCAGTATTTT. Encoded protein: CASRERGTDTQYF.

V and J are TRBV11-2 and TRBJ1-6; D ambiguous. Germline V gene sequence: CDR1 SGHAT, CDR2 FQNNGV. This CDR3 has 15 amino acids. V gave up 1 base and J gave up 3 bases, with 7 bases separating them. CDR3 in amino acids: CASSLALGYNSPLHF. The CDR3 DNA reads TGTGCCAGCAGCTTAGCCCTCGGCTATAATTCACCCCTCCACTTT. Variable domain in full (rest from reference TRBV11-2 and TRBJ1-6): EAGVAQSPRYKIIEKRQSVAFWCNPISGHATLYWYQQILGQGPKLLIQFQNNGVVDDSQLPKDRFSAERLKGVDSTLKIQPAKLEDSAVYLCASSLALGYNSPLHFGNGTRLTVT.

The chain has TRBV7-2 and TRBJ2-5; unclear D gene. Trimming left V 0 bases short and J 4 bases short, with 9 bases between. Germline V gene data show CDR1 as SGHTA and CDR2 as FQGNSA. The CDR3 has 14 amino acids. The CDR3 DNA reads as TGTGCCAGCAGCTTAGCCGGGTGGGGAGAGACCCAGTACTTC. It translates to CASSLAGWGETQYF.

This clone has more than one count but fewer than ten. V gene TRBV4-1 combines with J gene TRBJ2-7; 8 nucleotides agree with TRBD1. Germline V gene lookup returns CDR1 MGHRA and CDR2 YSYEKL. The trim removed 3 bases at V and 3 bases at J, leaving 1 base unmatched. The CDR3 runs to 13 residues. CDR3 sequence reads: CASSQGTGYEQYF. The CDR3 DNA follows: TGCGCCAGCAGCCAGGGGACAGGCTACGAGCAGTACTTC.

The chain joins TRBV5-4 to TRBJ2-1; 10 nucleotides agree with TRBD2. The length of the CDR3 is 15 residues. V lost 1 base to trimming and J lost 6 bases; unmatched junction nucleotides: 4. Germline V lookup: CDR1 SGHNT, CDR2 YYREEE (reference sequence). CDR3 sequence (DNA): TGTGCCAGCAGCTTGAGGACTAGCGGCCTCAATGAGCAGTTCTTC. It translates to CASSLRTSGLNEQFF.